This T cell receptor (beta chain) is drawn from a study of T cells after somatic rescue of genetic block. This clone is a singleton in its sample. The junction had 13 bases not matched to a gene; V was cut back by 8 bases and J by 5 bases. This CDR3 has 14 residues. Germline loops: CDR1 GTSNPN, CDR2 SVGIG (reference sequence). Profiling relied on immunoSEQ multiplex PCR, and the TCRdb table lists in-frame clones only, not all of them. The sample contains 60,000 to 90,000 clones, just over 90% of which appear only once. This TCR was recovered from a man younger than 45. Sequencing used peripheral blood mononuclear cells (PBMCs). The genes are TRBV30 and TRBJ1-1; 8 bases align to TRBD1. The CDR3, as DNA: TGTGCCGGATACGTGACAGGGGCGGGAACTGAAGCTTTCTTT. Its protein product is CAGYVTGAGTEAFF.